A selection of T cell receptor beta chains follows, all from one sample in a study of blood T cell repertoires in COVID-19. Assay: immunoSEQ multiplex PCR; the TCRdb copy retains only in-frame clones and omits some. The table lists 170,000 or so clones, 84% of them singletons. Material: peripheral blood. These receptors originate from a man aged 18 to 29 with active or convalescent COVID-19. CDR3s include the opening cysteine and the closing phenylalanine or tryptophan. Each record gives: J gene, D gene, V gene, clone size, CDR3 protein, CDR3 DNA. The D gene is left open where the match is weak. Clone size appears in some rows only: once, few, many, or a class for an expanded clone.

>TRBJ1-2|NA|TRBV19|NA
CASSWTANYGYTF
TGTGCCAGTAGCTGGACAGCTAACTATGGCTACACCTTC
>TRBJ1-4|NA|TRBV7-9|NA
CASSLGTDGEKLFF
TGTGCCAGCAGCTTAGGGACAGATGGTGAAAAACTGTTTTTT
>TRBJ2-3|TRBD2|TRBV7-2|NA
CASSEGTSGRYSTDTQYF
TGTGCCAGCAGCGAAGGGACTAGCGGGAGGTATAGCACAGATACGCAGTATTTT
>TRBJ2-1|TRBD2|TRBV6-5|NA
CASSGTMDEQFF
TGTGCCAGCAGCGGGACTATGGATGAGCAGTTCTTC
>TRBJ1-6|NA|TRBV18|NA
CASSHDRNSPLHF
TGTGCCAGCTCACATGACAGAAATTCACCCCTCCACTTT
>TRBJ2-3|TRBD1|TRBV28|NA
CASSSPGTGSTDTQYF
TGTGCCAGCAGTTCCCCCGGGACAGGAAGCACAGATACGCAGTATTTT
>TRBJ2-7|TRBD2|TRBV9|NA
CASSPRLAGFYEQYF
TGTGCCAGCAGCCCACGGTTAGCGGGATTCTACGAGCAGTACTTC
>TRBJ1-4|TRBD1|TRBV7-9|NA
CASSDGGQGWAEKLFF
TGTGCCAGCAGCGACGGGGGACAGGGGTGGGCTGAAAAACTGTTTTTT
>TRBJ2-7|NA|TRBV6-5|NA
CASSGRDTTYEQYF
TGTGCCAGCAGCGGAAGGGACACAACCTACGAGCAGTACTTC
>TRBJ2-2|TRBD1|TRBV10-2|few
CASNRDRAATGELFF
TGCGCCAGCAACCGGGACAGGGCTGCCACCGGGGAGCTGTTTTTT
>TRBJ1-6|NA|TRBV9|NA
CASSVELLSPLHF
TGTGCCAGCAGCGTAGAACTCCTCTCACCCCTCCACTTT
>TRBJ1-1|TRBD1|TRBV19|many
CASSIGLGGGEAFF
TGTGCCAGTAGTATAGGCTTAGGAGGGGGCGAAGCTTTCTTT
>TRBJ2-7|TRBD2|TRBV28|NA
CATKKGLALVSYEQYF
TGTGCCACCAAAAAAGGACTAGCTCTAGTATCCTACGAGCAGTACTTC
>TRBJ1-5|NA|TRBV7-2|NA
CASSLNQGNQPQHF
TGTGCCAGCAGCTTAAATCAGGGCAATCAGCCCCAGCATTTT
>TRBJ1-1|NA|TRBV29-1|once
CSVDRASEAFF
TGCAGCGTTGACAGGGCCTCTGAAGCTTTCTTT
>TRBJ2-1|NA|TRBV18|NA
CASSRSYNEQFF
TGTGCCAGCTCGCGGTCCTACAATGAGCAGTTCTTC
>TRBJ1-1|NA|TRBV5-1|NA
CASSFGQGLGTEAFF
TGCGCCAGCAGCTTTGGGCAGGGATTGGGCACTGAAGCTTTCTTT
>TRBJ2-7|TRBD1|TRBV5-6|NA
CASSLRQGYEQYF
TGTGCCAGCAGTCTCCGACAGGGGTACGAGCAGTACTTC
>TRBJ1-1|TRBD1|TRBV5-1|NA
CASSPQGANTEAFF
TGCGCCAGCAGCCCCCAGGGGGCTAACACTGAAGCTTTCTTT
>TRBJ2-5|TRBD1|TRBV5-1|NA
CASSIPGQQETQYF
TGCGCCAGCAGCATACCGGGACAGCAAGAGACCCAGTACTTC
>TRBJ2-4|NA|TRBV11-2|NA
CASSLALRDKQYF
TGTGCCAGCAGCTTAGCCCTGCGAGACAAGCAGTACTTC
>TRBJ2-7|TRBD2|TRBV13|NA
CASSITSGRAYEQYF
TGTGCCAGCAGCATCACTAGCGGGAGGGCCTACGAGCAGTACTTC
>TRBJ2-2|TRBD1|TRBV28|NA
CASTPSDRDTGELFF
TGTGCCAGCACCCCTTCGGACAGGGACACCGGGGAGCTGTTTTTT
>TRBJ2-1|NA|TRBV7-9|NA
CASSPNPPSSYNEQFF
TGTGCCAGCAGCCCGAACCCGCCCAGCTCCTACAATGAGCAGTTCTTC
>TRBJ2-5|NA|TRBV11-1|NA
CASSLALQAGGQETQYF
TGTGCCAGCAGCTTAGCCCTTCAAGCCGGGGGACAAGAGACCCAGTACTTC
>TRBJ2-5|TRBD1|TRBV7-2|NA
CASSPGQRETQYF
TGTGCCAGCAGCCCGGGACAGCGGGAGACCCAGTACTTC
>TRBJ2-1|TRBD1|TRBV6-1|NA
CASTLTGTGGEQFF
TGTGCCAGCACGTTAACGGGGACAGGGGGCGAGCAGTTCTTC
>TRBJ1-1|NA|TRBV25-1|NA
CASSEWGVEHPEAFF
TGTGCCAGCAGTGAGTGGGGGGTCGAGCACCCTGAAGCTTTCTTT
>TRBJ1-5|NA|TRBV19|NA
CASSTRYYRNSNQPQHF
TGTGCCAGTAGTACCCGGTATTACAGGAATAGCAATCAGCCCCAGCATTTT
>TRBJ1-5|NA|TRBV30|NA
CAWTGGQPNQPQHF
TGTGCCTGGACCGGGGGGCAGCCCAATCAGCCCCAGCATTTT
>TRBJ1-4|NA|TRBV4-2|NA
CASSQDPSEKLFF
TGTGCCAGCAGCCAAGACCCCTCTGAAAAACTGTTTTTT
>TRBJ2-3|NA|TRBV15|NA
CATSKRPSRGPRDTQYF
TGTGCCACCAGCAAGCGACCGTCGAGAGGGCCGAGAGATACGCAGTATTTT
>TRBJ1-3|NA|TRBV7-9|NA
CASSPRGSGNTIYF
TGTGCCAGCAGCCCCAGGGGCTCTGGAAACACCATATATTTT
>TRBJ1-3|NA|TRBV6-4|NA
CASSDRAGSGNTIYF
TGTGCCAGCAGTGACCGCGCAGGGTCTGGAAACACCATATATTTT
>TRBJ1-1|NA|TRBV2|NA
CASSNRADTEAFF
TGTGCCAGCAGTAATCGTGCGGACACTGAAGCTTTCTTT
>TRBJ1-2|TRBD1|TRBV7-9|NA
CASSLDSGTGYHGYTF
TGTGCCAGCAGCTTAGATTCTGGGACAGGTTACCATGGCTACACCTTC
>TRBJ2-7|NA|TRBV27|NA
CASSPRGEAYEQYF
TGTGCCAGCAGTCCGAGAGGGGAGGCCTACGAGCAGTACTTC
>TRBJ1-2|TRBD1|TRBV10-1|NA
CASMAPGTGSYGYTF
TGCGCCAGCATGGCCCCCGGGACAGGGAGCTATGGCTACACCTTC
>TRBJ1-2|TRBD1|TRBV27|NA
CASSLGTGSFGGYTF
TGTGCCAGCAGTTTAGGGACAGGATCCTTCGGTGGCTACACCTTC
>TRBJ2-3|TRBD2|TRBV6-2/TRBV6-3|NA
CASSMSGSADTQYF
TGTGCCAGCAGTATGAGCGGGAGTGCAGATACGCAGTATTTT